This TCR beta chain appears in the sequencing data of a study of OX40 agonist ivuxolimab in advanced cancers. Turning to the study itself: A partial response was reached by three patients: one with hepatocellular carcinoma and two with cutaneous melanoma.

Germline values: CDR1 MNHEY, CDR2 SMNVEV (reference sequence). This CDR3 spans 16 amino acids. V lost 5 bases and J lost 3; bases outside the gene matches: 11. Produced via immunoSEQ multiplex PCR; TCRdb's table is partial and in-frame only. The table includes some 70,000 clones, roughly four fifths detected once. The sequence came from an adult with an advanced solid tumor such as melanoma, head and neck, liver or kidney cancer. This material consisted of CD4+ or CD8+ T cells sorted from blood, taken in a trial of the OX40 agonist ivuxolimab. This chain uses TRBV27 with TRBJ2-7; 9 bases match TRBD1. DNA of the CDR3: TGTGCCAGCAGTACGACCCACAGGGGGCGCGTCTACGAGCAGTACTTC. This codes for CASSTTHRGRVYEQYF.